Listed below are T cell receptor beta chains from one sample, sequenced in a study of post-analysis software for immune sequencing data. Via MiXCR, TCRdb re-called the PCR reads, giving one row per CDR3 protein. The data show approximately 690,000 distinct CDR3 sequences, with more than 50% seen just once and 11% held by the top ten. Input material: blood. These receptors were taken from a girl aged 2 to 9 with multiple sclerosis. The conserved cysteine and the conserved F or W are not part of the CDR3 here.

V gene	J gene	CDR3 protein
TRBV2	TRBJ2-5	ASSENLAGYQETQY
TRBV5-1	TRBJ2-7	ASSTRQGAYEQY
TRBV20-1	TRBJ2-7	SAIPFSGNSYEQY
TRBV20-1	TRBJ2-5	SARDRADETQY
TRBV5-5	TRBJ2-7	ASSQGYGAREQY
TRBV7-2	TRBJ1-1	ASSLVGSRGVLTEAF
TRBV12-5	TRBJ2-5	ASGLVASQETQY
TRBV7-2	TRBJ2-1	ASSLEGLAGYNEQF
TRBV5-6	TRBJ2-3	ASGEGTTDTQY
TRBV12-3/TRBV12-4	TRBJ1-2	ASSFGEIYGYT
TRBV11-2	TRBJ2-7	ASSLDATVLYEQY